These T cell receptor beta chains were read from a single sample in a study of blood T cells in healthy people across ages. TCRdb re-called the 5' RACE reads through MiXCR, storing one row per CDR3 protein. The repertoire holds more than 700,000 distinct CDR3 sequences, with around 50% as singletons. Sequenced material: blood. These receptors originate from a man at least 80 years old in good health. Each CDR3 is given with its conserved first and last residue. D genes are given only for firm matches. Clone size is not always given. Where it is, it says once, few, many or a class for expanded clones.

d_call j_call clone_size v_call cdr3_nt cdr3_aa
TRBD1 TRBJ2-6 - TRBV9 TGTGCCAGCAGCGTGGACAGGGGGACGGGAGCTGGGGCCGACGTCCTGACTTTC CASSVDRGTGAGADVLTF
- TRBJ1-1 - TRBV27 TGTGCCAGCACCTCAAACGGGGCTGACACTGAAGCTTTCTTT CASTSNGADTEAFF
TRBD2 TRBJ2-3 once TRBV15 TGTGCCACCAGCAGAATAGCGGGAGGGGGAGATACGCAGTATTTT CATSRIAGGGDTQYF
TRBD2 TRBJ2-5 - TRBV3-1 TGTGCCAGCAGCCAAGGCGTATGGACTAGCAGTGAGCAGTACTTC CASSQGVWTSSEQYF
- TRBJ2-5 once TRBV7-2 TGTGCCTCTAGGCGGGAAACCTTAAACAATGAGCAGTACTTC CASRRETLNNEQYF
TRBD1 TRBJ2-5 many TRBV6-1 TGTGCCATCCTCAGGGGGCGTGAGACCCAGTACTTC CAILRGRETQYF
- TRBJ2-4 - TRBV7-2 TGTGCCAGCAGCCCCGGTGGAGGAGTGGCGAGGGAGCAGTACTTC CASSPGGGVAREQYF
- TRBJ2-7 - TRBV5-5 TGTGCCAGCAACCCGGAAGGGGGGCAGCGAGGCTCCTACGAGCAGTACTTC CASNPEGGQRGSYEQYF
- TRBJ1-4 - TRBV10-3 TGTGCCATCATGAAGGGGCTCAATGAAAAACTGTTTTTT CAIMKGLNEKLFF
TRBD2 TRBJ2-1 few TRBV4-1 TGCGCCAGCAGCCAAGAAAAGTTCCCGCCTAGCGGGAGGTATGAGCAGTTCTTC CASSQEKFPPSGRYEQFF
TRBD2 TRBJ2-3 - TRBV5-1 TGCGCCAGCAGCTTGGCTAGCGGCTTAGATACGCAGTATTTT CASSLASGLDTQYF
TRBD2 TRBJ2-1 few TRBV7-2 TGTGCCAGCGGACGGGAGGGCGCCATACTACTTAACAATGAGCAGTTCTTC CASGREGAILLNNEQFF
TRBD2 TRBJ2-7 few TRBV27 TGTGCCAGCAGTAAGGGACTAGGGATATACGAGCAGTACTTC CASSKGLGIYEQYF
TRBD1 TRBJ1-6 once TRBV20-1 TGCAGTGCTAGCGAGGGACAGACCTATAATTCACCCCTCCACTTT CSASEGQTYNSPLHF
- TRBJ2-7 - TRBV7-9 TGTGCCAGCAGTGGGTTATTATACGAGCAGTACTTC CASSGLLYEQYF
- TRBJ2-5 - TRBV6-2/TRBV6-3 TGTGCCAGCAGTCGGCAGCATCACGTGCAGTACTTC CASSRQHHVQYF
TRBD2 TRBJ2-3 - TRBV18 TGTGCCAGCTCACCGCGGACTAGGGAGGATACGCAGTATTTT CASSPRTREDTQYF
TRBD1 TRBJ1-4 - TRBV20-1 TGCAGTGCTGGAGGACAGGGTGAAAAACTGTTTTTT CSAGGQGEKLFF
- TRBJ1-1 - TRBV2 TGTGCCAGCAGTGCAATTGGTGGAGCTTTCTTT CASSAIGGAFF
TRBD1 TRBJ2-5 - TRBV5-1 TGCGCCAGCAGCACCAATCCCGGGACAGGGCATGGGGGACGGTACTTC CASSTNPGTGHGGRYF
- TRBJ2-5 few TRBV29-1 TGCAGCGTTGAAGATAAGGGGGGGTACGGGACCCAGTACTTC CSVEDKGGYGTQYF
TRBD1 TRBJ1-1 - TRBV20-1 TGCAGTGCTCGCTCTGGGGACAGGGGGGAGAACACTGAAGCTTTCTTT CSARSGDRGENTEAFF
- TRBJ1-4 few TRBV12-3/TRBV12-4 TGTGCCAGCAGTCCTCAGGGGCGGGAAAAACTGTTTTTT CASSPQGREKLFF
TRBD1 TRBJ2-1 - TRBV28 TGTGCCAGCAGTTCCGGGACAGGGGCCGTCAATGAGCAGTTCTTC CASSSGTGAVNEQFF
- TRBJ2-7 - TRBV7-2 TGTGCCAGCAGCTTGCGAGGGCCTGGCGGCATCGGAGGTTACGAGCAGTACTTC CASSLRGPGGIGGYEQYF
TRBD2 TRBJ2-1 few TRBV14 TGTGCCAGCAGCCCCATACTAGCGGGAGTGGACAATGAGCAGTTCTTC CASSPILAGVDNEQFF
- TRBJ2-7 - TRBV12-3/TRBV12-4 TGTGCCAGCAGCTCCGTGGGCTCCTACAATGAGCAGTACTTC CASSSVGSYNEQYF
- TRBJ2-7 few TRBV2 TGTGCCAGCAAGACAGGATTCTACGAGCAGTACTTC CASKTGFYEQYF
TRBD1 TRBJ2-1 - TRBV24-1 TGTGCCACCAGTGATGTTATCGGGACAGGGGCGATTAATGAGCAGTTCTTC CATSDVIGTGAINEQFF
- TRBJ2-1 - TRBV19 TGTGCCAGTAGTATAGGGGGTGACTACAATGAGCAGTTCTTC CASSIGGDYNEQFF
TRBD1 TRBJ2-7 - TRBV20-1 TGCAGCGCGGATAATCAGGGGGAATACGAGCAGTACTTC CSADNQGEYEQYF
TRBD1 TRBJ2-3 - TRBV27 TGTGCCAGCAGTTCTTCCATTTTCACAGGGGGAGATACGCAGTATTTT CASSSSIFTGGDTQYF
- TRBJ2-1 few TRBV29-1 TGCAGCGTTGATGTTAGCGGAAGTAACAATGAGCAGTTCTTC CSVDVSGSNNEQFF
- TRBJ2-4 few TRBV7-9 TGTGCCAGCAGCCCGCTCACAGGTTCTGTAGCCAAAAACATTCAGTACTTC CASSPLTGSVAKNIQYF
- TRBJ2-3 - TRBV7-3 TGTGCCAGCAGCCCTAAAGACACCGGCTATTACACAGATACGCAGTATTTT CASSPKDTGYYTDTQYF
TRBD2 TRBJ2-1 few TRBV12-3/TRBV12-4 TGTGCCAGCAGTTTCTCGGGACTAGCAAGTGAGCAGTTCTTC CASSFSGLASEQFF
- TRBJ1-4 - TRBV7-2 TGTGCCAGCAGCTTAGCCAGGGTAGGAGAAAAACTGTTTTTT CASSLARVGEKLFF
- TRBJ2-5 many TRBV7-2 TGTGCCAGCAGCGCCTCACGAAAGCAGTACTTC CASSASRKQYF
TRBD2 TRBJ2-1 - TRBV29-1 TGCAGCGTTGACGGCGGGAGGGCCGGCAGGTTCTTC CSVDGGRAGRFF
TRBD2 TRBJ2-2 - TRBV12-3/TRBV12-4 TGCGCCAGCAGTTTTAGACTAGCGGCACTCACCGGGGAGCTGTTTTTT CASSFRLAALTGELFF
- TRBJ2-1 - TRBV2 TGTGCCAGCAGCGCGGGACTCCCCTACAATGAGCAGTTCTTC CASSAGLPYNEQFF
- TRBJ1-5 few TRBV7-2 TGTGCCAGCAGCTCAGTGAATCAGCCCCAGCATTTT CASSSVNQPQHF
- TRBJ2-1 - TRBV29-1 TGCAGCGCTGAATCGGAGAATGAGCAGTTCTTC CSAESENEQFF
- TRBJ2-7 once TRBV28 TGTGCCAGCAGTCCTAACGCCGAGCAGTACTTC CASSPNAEQYF
- TRBJ1-1 - TRBV11-1 TGTGCCAGCAGCCGCGGACCGAGACAAAACACTGAAGCTTTCTTT CASSRGPRQNTEAFF
- TRBJ2-1 - TRBV3-1 TGTGCCAGCAGCCAAGTGCCCATCGGGCTTGCTGGTAGTAATGAGCAGTTCTTC CASSQVPIGLAGSNEQFF
- TRBJ2-3 - TRBV27 TGTGCCAGCAGTCTACAGACTAGCACAGATACGCAGTATTTT CASSLQTSTDTQYF
TRBD2 TRBJ2-7 few TRBV7-9 TGTGCCAGCAGCCTCGGGCGGGAGTGGTACGAGCAGTACTTC CASSLGREWYEQYF
TRBD2 TRBJ2-7 - TRBV2 TGTGCCAGCAGTGCACTAGCGGGAGGGAGCGAGCAGTACTTC CASSALAGGSEQYF
- TRBJ2-4 few TRBV12-3/TRBV12-4 TGTGCCAGCAGTTTTCAGAGCCTAGCCAAAAACATTCAGTACTTC CASSFQSLAKNIQYF
TRBD1 TRBJ1-5 - TRBV27 TGTGCCAGCAGTCAGAGACAGGGACCTTCAAGGGGTATGAATCAGCCCCAGCATTTT CASSQRQGPSRGMNQPQHF
TRBD1 TRBJ2-7 few TRBV27 TGTGCCAGCGGCGACAGGGGTTCCTACGAGCAGTACTTC CASGDRGSYEQYF
- TRBJ2-3 - TRBV7-9 TGTGCCAGCAGCCAGGGCCGCTCAGCAGATACGCAGTATTTT CASSQGRSADTQYF
- TRBJ2-7 - TRBV4-3 TGCGCCAGCAGCCAAGGCCGTGGGGTTGTCTACGAGCAGTACTTC CASSQGRGVVYEQYF
TRBD1 TRBJ2-2 few TRBV27 TGTGCCAGCAAACGACAGGGAAGCACCGGGGAGCTGTTTTTT CASKRQGSTGELFF
- TRBJ2-1 - TRBV5-1 TGCGCCAGCAGCTTGGCCTCGGCCAACAATGAGCAGTTCTTC CASSLASANNEQFF